Here is one T cell receptor beta chain with its context. Its target is not known. This sample is part of a study of T cell responses to AZD1222 COVID-19 vaccine. Notes on the study in general: Most donors were white British and more were female, and clonal diversity was possibly underestimated.

Germline V gene data show CDR1 as MNHEY and CDR2 as SVGAGI. The CDR3 runs 14 residues. V was clipped by 7 bases and J by 2 bases, with 15 bases between them. Measured with immunoSEQ multiplex PCR; TCRdb has only the in-frame clones, and not every one. Here the sample spans around 120,000 clones, 90% to 95% being singletons. J is TRBJ2-7 and V is TRBV6-5; TRBD2 is a possible D gene (7 bases). The sample was peripheral blood, taken 28 days after the second AZD1222 dose. This TCR was recovered from an adult who received the AZD1222 COVID-19 vaccine. The CDR3 region has the DNA TGTGCCAGCACTCCCGGGGGGCCCGCCTACGAGCAGTACTTC. Translated: CASTPGGPAYEQYF.